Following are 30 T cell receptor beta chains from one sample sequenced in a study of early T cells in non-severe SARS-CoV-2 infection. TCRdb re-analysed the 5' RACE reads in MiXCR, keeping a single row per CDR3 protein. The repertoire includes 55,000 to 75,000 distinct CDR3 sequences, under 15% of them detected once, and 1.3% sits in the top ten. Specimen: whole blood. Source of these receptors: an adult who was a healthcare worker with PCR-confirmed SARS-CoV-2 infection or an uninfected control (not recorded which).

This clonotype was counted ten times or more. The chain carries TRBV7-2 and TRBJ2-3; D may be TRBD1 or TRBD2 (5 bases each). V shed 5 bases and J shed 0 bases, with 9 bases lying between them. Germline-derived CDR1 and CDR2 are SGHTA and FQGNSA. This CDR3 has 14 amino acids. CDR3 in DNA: TGTGCCAGCAGCCAGGGACGCAGCACAGATACGCAGTATTTT. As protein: CASSQGRSTDTQYF.

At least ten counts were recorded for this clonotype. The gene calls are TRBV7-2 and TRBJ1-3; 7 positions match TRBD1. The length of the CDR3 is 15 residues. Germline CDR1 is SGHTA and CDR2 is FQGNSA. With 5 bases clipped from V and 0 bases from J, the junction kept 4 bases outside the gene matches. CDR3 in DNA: TGTGCCAGCAGCCGACAGGGCCACTCTGGAAACACCATATATTTT. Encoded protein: CASSRQGHSGNTIYF. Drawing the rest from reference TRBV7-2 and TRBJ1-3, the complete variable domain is GAGVSQSPSNKVTEKGKDVELRCDPISGHTALYWYRQSLGQGLEFLIYFQGNSAPDKSGLPSDRFSAERTGGSVSTLTIQRTQQEDSAVYLCASSRQGHSGNTIYFGEGSWLTVV.

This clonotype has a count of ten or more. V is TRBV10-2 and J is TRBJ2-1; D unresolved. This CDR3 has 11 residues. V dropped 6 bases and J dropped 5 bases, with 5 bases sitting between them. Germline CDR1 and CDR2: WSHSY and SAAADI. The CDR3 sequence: CASREDNEQFF. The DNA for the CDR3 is TGCGCCAGCAGAGAGGACAATGAGCAGTTCTTC.

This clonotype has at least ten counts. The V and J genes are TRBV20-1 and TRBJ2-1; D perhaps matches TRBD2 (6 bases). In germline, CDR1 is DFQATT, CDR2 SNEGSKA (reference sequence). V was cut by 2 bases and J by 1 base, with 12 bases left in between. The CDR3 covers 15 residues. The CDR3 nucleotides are TGCAGTGCTAGAACGGGAGAGGTGTCCTACAATGAGCAGTTCTTC. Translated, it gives CSARTGEVSYNEQFF.

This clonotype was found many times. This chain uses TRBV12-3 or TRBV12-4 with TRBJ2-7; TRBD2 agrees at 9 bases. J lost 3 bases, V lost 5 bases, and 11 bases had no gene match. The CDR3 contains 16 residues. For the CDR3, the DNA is TGTGCCAGCAGTGCCAACGGGCGGGGGGGCCTCTACGAGCAGTACTTC. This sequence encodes CASSANGRGGLYEQYF.

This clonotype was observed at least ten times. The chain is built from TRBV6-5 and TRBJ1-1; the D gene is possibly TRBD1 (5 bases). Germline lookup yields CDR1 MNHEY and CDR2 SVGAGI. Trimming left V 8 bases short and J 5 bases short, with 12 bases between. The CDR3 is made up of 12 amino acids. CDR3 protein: CASVAGATEAFF. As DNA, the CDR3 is TGTGCCAGCGTGGCCGGGGCGACTGAAGCTTTCTTT.

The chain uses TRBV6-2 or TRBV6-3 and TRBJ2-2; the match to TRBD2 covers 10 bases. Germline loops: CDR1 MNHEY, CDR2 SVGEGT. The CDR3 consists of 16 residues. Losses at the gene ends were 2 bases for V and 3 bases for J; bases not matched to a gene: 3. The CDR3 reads CASSYASGRYTGELFF. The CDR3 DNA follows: TGTGCCAGCAGTTACGCTAGCGGGAGATACACCGGGGAGCTGTTTTTT.

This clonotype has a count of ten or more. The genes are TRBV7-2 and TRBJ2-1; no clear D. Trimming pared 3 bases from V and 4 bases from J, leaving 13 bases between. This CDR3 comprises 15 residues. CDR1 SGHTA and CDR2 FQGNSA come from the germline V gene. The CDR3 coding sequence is TGTGCCAGCAGCTTTGATTCGAATTTATACAATGAGCAGTTCTTC. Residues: CASSFDSNLYNEQFF.

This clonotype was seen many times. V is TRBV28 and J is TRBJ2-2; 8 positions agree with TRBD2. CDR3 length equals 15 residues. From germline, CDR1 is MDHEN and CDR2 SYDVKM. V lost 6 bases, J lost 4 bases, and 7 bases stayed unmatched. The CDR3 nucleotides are TGTGCCAGCAGCATCGGGGGGGCGGCCACCGGGGAGCTGTTTTTT. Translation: CASSIGGAATGELFF.

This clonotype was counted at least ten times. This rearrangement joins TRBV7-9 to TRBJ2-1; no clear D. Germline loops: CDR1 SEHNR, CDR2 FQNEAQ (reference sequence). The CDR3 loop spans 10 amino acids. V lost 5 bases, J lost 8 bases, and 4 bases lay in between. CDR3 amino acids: CASSRYEQFF. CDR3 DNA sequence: TGTGCCAGCAGCCGATATGAGCAGTTCTTC.

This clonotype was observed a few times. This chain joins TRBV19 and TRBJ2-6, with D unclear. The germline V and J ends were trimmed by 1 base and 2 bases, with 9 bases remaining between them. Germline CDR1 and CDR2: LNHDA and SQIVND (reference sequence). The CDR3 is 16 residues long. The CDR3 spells CASSIGARAGANVLTF. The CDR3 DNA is TGTGCCAGTAGTATAGGGGCAAGAGCTGGGGCCAACGTCCTGACTTTC.

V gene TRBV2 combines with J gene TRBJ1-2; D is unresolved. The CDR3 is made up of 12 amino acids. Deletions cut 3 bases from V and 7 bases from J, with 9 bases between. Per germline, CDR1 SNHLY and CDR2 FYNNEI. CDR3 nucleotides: TGTGCCAGCAGTGATACGTCATCTGGCTACACCTTC. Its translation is CASSDTSSGYTF.

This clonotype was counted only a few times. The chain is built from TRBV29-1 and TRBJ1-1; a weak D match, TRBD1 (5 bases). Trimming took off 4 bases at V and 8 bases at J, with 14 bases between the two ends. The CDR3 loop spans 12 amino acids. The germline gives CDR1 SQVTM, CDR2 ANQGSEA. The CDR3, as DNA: TGCAGCGTTGGGTCAGGGCGCGACGAAGCTTTCTTT. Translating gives CSVGSGRDEAFF.

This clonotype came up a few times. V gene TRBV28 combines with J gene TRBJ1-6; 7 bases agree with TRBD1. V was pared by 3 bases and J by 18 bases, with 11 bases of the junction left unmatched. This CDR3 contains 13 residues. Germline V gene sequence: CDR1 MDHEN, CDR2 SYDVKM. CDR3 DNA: TGTGCCAGCAGTTTTCACCGGACAGGCCTAACCCACTTT. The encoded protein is CASSFHRTGLTHF.

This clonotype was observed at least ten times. CDR3 sequence reads: CASSSSPAGTASGANVLTF. DNA for the CDR3: TGTGCCAGTAGTTCCTCACCTGCCGGGACGGCCTCTGGGGCCAACGTCCTGACTTTC. The chain couples TRBV19 to TRBJ2-6; D might be TRBD1 or TRBD2, each matching 5 bases. Germline V gene lookup returns CDR1 LNHDA and CDR2 SQIVND (reference sequence). V was cut by 5 bases and J by 0 bases, with 20 bases left in between. The CDR3 spans 19 residues.

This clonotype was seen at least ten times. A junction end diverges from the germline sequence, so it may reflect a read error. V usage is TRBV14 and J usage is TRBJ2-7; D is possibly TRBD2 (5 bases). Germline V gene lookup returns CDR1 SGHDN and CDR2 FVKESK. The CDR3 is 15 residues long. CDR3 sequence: CASSQAHGPSYQQYF. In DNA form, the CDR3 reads TGTGCCAGCAGCCAAGCTCACGGACCTAGCTACCAGCAGTACTTC.

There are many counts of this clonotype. The CDR3 DNA reads as TGTGCCTGGAGATCGCAGGGGTTTAACACTGAAGCTTTCTTT. This codes for CAWRSQGFNTEAFF. V is TRBV30 and J is TRBJ1-1; maybe TRBD1 (6 bases). Germline-derived CDR1 and CDR2 are GTSNPN and SVGIG (reference sequence). This CDR3 is built from 14 residues. V dropped 3 bases and J dropped 2 bases, with 13 bases sitting between them.

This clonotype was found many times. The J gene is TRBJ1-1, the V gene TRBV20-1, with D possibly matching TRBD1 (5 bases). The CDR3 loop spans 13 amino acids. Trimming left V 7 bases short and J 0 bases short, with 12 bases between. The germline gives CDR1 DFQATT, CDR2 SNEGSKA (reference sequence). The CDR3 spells CSGGNRLNTEAFF. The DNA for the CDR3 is TGCAGTGGTGGTAACAGGTTGAACACTGAAGCTTTCTTT.

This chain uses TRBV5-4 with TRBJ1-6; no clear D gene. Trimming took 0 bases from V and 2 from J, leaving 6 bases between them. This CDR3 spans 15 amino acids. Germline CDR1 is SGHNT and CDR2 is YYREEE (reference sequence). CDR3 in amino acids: CASSLAATYNSPLHF. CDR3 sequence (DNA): TGTGCCAGCAGCTTGGCTGCCACCTATAATTCACCCCTCCACTTT.

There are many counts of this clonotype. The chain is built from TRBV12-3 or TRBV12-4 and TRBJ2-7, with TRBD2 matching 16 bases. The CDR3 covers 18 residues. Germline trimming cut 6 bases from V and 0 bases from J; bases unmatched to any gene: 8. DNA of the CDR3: TGTGCCAGCAGAAACTCGGGACTAGCGGGAGGGGTCTCCTACGAGCAGTACTTC. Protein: CASRNSGLAGGVSYEQYF.

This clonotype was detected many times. This CDR3 reads CAIGRATTNTGELFF. The CDR3 DNA reads as TGTGCCATTGGGAGGGCCACGACGAACACCGGGGAGCTGTTTTTT. This chain connects TRBV10-3 to TRBJ2-2; 7 bases match TRBD2. The CDR3 loop spans 15 amino acids. CDR1 and CDR2 from the germline V gene are ENHRY and SYGVKD. The ends lost 9 bases at V and 0 bases at J; junction bases unmatched: 7.

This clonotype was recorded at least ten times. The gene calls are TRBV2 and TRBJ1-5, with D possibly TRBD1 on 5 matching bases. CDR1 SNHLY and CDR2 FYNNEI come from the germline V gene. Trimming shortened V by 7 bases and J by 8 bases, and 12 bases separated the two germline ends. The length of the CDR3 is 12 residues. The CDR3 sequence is CASNRGDEPQHF. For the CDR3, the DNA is TGTGCCAGCAACCGAGGGGACGAGCCCCAGCATTTT.

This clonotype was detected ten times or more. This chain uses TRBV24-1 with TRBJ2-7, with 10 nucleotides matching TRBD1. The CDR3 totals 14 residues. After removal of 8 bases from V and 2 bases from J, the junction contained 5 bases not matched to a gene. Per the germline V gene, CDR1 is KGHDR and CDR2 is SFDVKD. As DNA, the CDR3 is TGTGCCACCACCTGGGACAGGGGTACCTACGAGCAGTACTTC. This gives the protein CATTWDRGTYEQYF.

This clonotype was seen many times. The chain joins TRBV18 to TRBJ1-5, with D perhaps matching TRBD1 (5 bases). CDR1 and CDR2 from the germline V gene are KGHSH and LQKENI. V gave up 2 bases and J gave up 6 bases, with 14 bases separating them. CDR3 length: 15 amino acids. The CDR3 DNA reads TGTGCCAGCTCACCATCCAGGGACGGGGGTCAGCCCCAGCATTTT. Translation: CASSPSRDGGQPQHF.

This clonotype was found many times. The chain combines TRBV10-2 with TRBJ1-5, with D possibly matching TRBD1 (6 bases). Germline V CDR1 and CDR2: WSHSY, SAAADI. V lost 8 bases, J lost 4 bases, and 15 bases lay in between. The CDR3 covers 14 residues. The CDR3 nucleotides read TGCGCCAGCCGGGGGGGCCCTGGGAATCAGCCCCAGCATTTT. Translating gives CASRGGPGNQPQHF.

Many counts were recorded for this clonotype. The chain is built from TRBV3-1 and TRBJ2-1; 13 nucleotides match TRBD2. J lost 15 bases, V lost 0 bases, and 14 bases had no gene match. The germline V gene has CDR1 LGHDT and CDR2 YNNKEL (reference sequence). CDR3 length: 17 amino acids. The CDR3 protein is CASSQDSGTSGAIPLFF. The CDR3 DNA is TGTGCCAGCAGCCAAGACTCAGGGACTAGCGGGGCTATACCCCTGTTCTTC.

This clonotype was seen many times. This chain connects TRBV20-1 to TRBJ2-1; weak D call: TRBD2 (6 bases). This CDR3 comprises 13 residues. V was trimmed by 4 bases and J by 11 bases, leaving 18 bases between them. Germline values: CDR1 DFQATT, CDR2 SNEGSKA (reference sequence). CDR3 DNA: TGCAGTGCTACTGAGCGGAGGGAGCAGCAGCAGTTCTTC. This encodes CSATERREQQQFF.

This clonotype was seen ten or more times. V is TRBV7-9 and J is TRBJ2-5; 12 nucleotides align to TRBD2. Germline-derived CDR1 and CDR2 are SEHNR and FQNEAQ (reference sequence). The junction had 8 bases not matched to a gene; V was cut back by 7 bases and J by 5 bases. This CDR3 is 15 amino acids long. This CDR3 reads CASNRRTSGVETQYF. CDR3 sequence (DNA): TGTGCCAGCAACCGTCGGACTAGCGGGGTCGAGACCCAGTACTTC.

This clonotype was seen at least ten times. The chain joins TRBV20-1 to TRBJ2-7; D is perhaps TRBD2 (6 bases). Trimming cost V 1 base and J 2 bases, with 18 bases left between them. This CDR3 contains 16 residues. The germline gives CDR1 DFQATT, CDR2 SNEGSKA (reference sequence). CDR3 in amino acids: CSARGRDLKGPYEQYF. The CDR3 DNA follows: TGCAGTGCTAGAGGAAGGGACTTAAAAGGACCCTACGAGCAGTACTTC.

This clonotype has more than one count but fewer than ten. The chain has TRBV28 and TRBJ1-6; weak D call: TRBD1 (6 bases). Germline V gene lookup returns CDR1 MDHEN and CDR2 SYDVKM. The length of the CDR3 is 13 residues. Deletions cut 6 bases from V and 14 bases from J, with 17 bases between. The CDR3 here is CASRYPPPGALHF. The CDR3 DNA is TGTGCCAGCAGGTACCCGCCGCCAGGGGCCCTCCACTTT.